This TCR beta chain was found in a study of identical twins. One entry per CDR3 protein results from TCRdb running MiXCR on the 5' RACE reads. The repertoire holds hundreds of thousands of distinct CDR3 sequences, with about 7% as singletons. The CDR3 loop spans 16 amino acids. The germline V gene has CDR1 SNHLY and CDR2 FYNNEI. Trimming removed 6 bases from V and 2 bases from J, with 19 bases in between. This clonotype was observed many times. These data were also filed under a second study, of yellow fever vaccine responses in identical twins.

The sequence was collected from a woman in her late teens or twenties in good health. The V and J genes are TRBV2 and TRBJ2-5; D possibly corresponds to TRBD1 (6 bases). Sequenced: memory (CD45RO+) T cells sorted from blood. CDR3 DNA sequence: TGTGCCAGCAGGTACCCGTTGACAGGCGATCAAGAGACCCAGTACTTC. This gives the protein CASRYPLTGDQETQYF.